This T cell receptor (beta chain) was observed in a study of blood T cells in healthy people across ages. This clonotype occurred a few times. No antigen is known for it. Study-wide results and limits: Unknown CMV status may confound age-related changes in expanded clones.

With 6 bases clipped from V and 5 bases from J, the junction kept 0 bases outside the gene matches. The CDR3 is made up of 11 amino acids. Germline-derived CDR1 and CDR2 are LGHDT and YNNKEL (reference sequence). A J-beta primer mix and a sample-barcoded 5' primer were used in a second PCR of roughly 6 to 11 cycles. MiXCR was run by TCRdb on the 5' RACE reads, yielding one entry per CDR3 protein. The repertoire holds hundreds of thousands of distinct CDR3 sequences, with 20% to 25% as singletons. The same sample was also used in a study of T cells of mothers and their children.

The clonotype comes from a boy aged 5-17 years in good health. J is TRBJ1-1 and V is TRBV3-1; 7 bases map to TRBD1. Sequencing was performed on blood. CDR3 in amino acids: CASRQGTEAFF. The CDR3 nucleotides are TGTGCCAGCAGACAGGGGACTGAAGCTTTCTTT.